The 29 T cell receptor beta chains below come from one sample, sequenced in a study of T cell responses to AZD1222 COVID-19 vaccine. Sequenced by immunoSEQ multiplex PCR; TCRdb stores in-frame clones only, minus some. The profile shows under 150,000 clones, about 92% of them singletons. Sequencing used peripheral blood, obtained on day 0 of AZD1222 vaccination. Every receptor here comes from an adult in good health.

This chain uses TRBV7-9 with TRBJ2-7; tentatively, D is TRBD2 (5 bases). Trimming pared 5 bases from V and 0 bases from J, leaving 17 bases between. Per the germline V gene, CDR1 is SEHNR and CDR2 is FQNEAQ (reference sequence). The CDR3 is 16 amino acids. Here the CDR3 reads CASSLASGVFSYEQYF. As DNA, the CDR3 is TGTGCCAGCAGCCTGGCCTCCGGGGTGTTCTCCTACGAGCAGTACTTC.

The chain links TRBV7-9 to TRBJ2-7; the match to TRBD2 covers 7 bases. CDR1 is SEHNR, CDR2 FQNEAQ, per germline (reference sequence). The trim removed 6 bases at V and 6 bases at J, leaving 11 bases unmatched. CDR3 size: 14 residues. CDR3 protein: CASRGGGGTTEQYF. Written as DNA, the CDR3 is TGTGCCAGCAGAGGTGGCGGGGGAACAACCGAGCAGTACTTC.

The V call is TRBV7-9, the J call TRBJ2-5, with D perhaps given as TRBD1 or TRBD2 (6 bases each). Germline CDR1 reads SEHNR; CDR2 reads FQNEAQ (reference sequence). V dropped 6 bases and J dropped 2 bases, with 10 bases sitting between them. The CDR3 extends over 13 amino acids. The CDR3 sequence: CASSRGPQETQYF. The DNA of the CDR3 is TGTGCCAGCAGTCGGGGGCCTCAAGAGACCCAGTACTTC.

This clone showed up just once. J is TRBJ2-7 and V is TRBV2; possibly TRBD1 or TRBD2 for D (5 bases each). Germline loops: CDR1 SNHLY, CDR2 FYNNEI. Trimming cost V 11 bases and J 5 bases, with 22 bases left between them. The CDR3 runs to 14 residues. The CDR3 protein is CASRGPQGVDEQYF. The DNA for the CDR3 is TGTGCCTCCCGTGGTCCCCAGGGAGTCGACGAGCAGTACTTC. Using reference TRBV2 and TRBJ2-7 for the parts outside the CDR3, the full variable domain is EPEVTQTPSHQVTQMGQEVILRCVPISNHLYFYWYRQILGQKVEFLVSFYNNEISEKSEIFDDQFSVERPDGSNFTLKIRSTKLEDSAMYFCASRGPQGVDEQYFGPGTRLTVT.

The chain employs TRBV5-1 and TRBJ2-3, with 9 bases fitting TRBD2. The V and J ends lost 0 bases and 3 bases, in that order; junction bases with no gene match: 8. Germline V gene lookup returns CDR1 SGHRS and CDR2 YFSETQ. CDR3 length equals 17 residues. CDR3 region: CASSLAAGGQRTDTQYF. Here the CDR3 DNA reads TGCGCCAGCAGCTTGGCGGCGGGGGGGCAGAGGACAGATACGCAGTATTTT.

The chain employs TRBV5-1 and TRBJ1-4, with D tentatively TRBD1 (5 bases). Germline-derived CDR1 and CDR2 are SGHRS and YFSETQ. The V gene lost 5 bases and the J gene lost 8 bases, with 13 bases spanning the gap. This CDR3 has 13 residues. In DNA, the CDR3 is TGCGCCAGCAGGGCCCGCGGACAAGAAAAACTGTTTTTT. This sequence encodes CASRARGQEKLFF.

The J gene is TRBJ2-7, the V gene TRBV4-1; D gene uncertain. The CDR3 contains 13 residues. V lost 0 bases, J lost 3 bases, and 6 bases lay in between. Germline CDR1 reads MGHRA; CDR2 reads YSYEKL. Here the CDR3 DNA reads TGCGCCAGCAGCCAAGAATCGGTCTACGAGCAGTACTTC. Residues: CASSQESVYEQYF.

Here the CDR3 reads CAILTRTSGYNEQFF. For the CDR3, the DNA is TGTGCCATCCTAACCCGGACTAGCGGCTACAATGAGCAGTTCTTC. The chain couples TRBV5-4 to TRBJ2-1; 10 bases are shared with TRBD2. The CDR3 sequence is 15 residues long. Germline CDR1 SGHNT, CDR2 YYREEE (reference sequence). Trimming cost V 9 bases and J 3 bases; bases outside gene matches: 9.

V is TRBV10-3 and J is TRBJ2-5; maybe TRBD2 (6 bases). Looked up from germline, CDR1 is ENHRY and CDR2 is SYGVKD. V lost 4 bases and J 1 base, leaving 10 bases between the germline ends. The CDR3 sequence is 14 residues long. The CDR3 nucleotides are TGTGCCATCAGTGCCCAACTAGCCCAAGAGACCCAGTACTTC. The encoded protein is CAISAQLAQETQYF.

This CDR3 reads CATSRDHRSRNYGYTF. In nucleotides, the CDR3 is TGTGCCACCAGCAGAGATCATCGATCCAGGAACTATGGCTACACCTTC. The chain couples TRBV15 to TRBJ1-2; D ambiguous. The germline V gene has CDR1 LNHNV and CDR2 YYDKDF (reference sequence). CDR3 length: 16 residues. V was trimmed by 0 bases and J by 2 bases, leaving 13 bases between them.

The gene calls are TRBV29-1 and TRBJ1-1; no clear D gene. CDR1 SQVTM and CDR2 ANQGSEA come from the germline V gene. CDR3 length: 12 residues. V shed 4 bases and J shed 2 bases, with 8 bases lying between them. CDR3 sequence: CSVGRPNTEAFF. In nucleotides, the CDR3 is TGCAGCGTTGGAAGACCCAACACTGAAGCTTTCTTT.

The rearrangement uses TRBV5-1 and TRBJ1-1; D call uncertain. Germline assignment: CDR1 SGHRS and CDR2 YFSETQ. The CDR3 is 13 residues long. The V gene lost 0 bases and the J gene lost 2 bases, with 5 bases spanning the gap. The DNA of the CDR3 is TGCGCCAGCAGCTTGGTGGCAAACACTGAAGCTTTCTTT. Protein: CASSLVANTEAFF.

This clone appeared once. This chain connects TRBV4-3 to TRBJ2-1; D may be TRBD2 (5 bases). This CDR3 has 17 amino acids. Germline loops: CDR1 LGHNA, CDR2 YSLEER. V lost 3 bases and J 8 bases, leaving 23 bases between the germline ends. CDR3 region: CASSQESGLARVDEQFF. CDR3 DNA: TGCGCCAGCAGCCAGGAGTCCGGACTGGCTCGGGTAGATGAGCAGTTCTTC.

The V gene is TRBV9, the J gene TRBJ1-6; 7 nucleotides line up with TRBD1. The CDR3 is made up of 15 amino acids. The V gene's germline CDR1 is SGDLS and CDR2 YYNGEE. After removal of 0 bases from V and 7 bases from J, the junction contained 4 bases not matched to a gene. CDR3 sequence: CASSVEGARNSPLHF. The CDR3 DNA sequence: TGTGCCAGCAGCGTAGAGGGGGCTCGGAATTCACCCCTCCACTTT.

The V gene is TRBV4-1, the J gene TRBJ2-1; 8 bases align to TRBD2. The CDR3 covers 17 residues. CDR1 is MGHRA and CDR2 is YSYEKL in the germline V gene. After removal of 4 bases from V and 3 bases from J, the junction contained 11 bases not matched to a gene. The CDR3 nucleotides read TGCGCCAGCAGCCCTCAGGCGGGAGGCTCCCTCTACAATGAGCAGTTCTTC. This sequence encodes CASSPQAGGSLYNEQFF.

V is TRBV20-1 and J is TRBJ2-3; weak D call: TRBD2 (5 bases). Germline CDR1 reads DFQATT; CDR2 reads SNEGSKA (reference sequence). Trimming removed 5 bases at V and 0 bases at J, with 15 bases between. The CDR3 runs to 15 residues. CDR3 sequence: CSAGGSGLSTDTQYF. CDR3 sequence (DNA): TGCAGTGCTGGTGGGAGCGGCCTCAGCACAGATACGCAGTATTTT.

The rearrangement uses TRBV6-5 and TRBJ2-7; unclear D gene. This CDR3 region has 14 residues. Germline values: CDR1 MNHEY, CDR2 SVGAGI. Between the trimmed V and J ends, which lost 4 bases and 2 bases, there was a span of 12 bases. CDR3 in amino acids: CASSLRTVPYEQYF. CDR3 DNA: TGTGCCAGCAGTTTGCGGACGGTACCCTACGAGCAGTACTTC.

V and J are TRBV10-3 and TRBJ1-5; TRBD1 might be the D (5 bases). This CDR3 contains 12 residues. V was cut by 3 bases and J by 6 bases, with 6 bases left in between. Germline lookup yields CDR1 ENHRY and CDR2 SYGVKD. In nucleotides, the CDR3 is TGTGCCATCAGTGATCAGGGTCAGCCCCAGCATTTT. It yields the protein CAISDQGQPQHF.

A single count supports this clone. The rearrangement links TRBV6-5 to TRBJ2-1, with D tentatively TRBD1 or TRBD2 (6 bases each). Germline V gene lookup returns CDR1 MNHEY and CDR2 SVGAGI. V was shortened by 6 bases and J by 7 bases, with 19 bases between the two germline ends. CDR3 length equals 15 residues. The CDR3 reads CASRDGSGRGNEQFF. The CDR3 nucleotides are TGTGCCAGCAGGGACGGGAGTGGAAGGGGGAATGAGCAGTTCTTC.

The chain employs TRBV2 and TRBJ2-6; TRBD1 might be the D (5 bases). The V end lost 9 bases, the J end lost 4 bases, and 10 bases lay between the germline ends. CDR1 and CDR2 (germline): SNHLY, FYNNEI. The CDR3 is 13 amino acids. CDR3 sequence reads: CASQGSGANVLTF. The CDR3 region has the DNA TGTGCCAGTCAGGGATCAGGGGCCAACGTCCTGACTTTC. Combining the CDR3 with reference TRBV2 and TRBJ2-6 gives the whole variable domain EPEVTQTPSHQVTQMGQEVILRCVPISNHLYFYWYRQILGQKVEFLVSFYNNEISEKSEIFDDQFSVERPDGSNFTLKIRSTKLEDSAMYFCASQGSGANVLTFGAGSRLTVL.

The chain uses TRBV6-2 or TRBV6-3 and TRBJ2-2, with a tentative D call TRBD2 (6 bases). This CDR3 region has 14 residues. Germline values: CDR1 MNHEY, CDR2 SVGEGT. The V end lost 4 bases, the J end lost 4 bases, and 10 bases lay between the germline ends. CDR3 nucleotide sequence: TGTGCCAGCAGTTCTAGGAGGGCCACCGGGGAGCTGTTTTTT. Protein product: CASSSRRATGELFF.

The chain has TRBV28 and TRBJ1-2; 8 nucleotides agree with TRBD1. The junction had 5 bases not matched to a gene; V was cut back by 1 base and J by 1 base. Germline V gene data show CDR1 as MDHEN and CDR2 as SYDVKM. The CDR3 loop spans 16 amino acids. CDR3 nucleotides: TGTGCCAGCAGTTTATCCGGGACAGGCATTAACTATGGCTACACCTTC. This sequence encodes CASSLSGTGINYGYTF.

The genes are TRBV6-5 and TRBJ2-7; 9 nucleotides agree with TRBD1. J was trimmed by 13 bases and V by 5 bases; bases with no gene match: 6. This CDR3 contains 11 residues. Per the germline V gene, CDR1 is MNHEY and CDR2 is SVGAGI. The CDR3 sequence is CASSRGQGIYF. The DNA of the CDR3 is TGTGCCAGCAGTAGGGGACAGGGCATTTACTTC.

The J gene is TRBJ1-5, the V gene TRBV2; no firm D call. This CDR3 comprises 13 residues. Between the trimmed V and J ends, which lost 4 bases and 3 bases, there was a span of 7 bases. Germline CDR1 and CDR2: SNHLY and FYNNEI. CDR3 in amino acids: CASSAEANQPQHF. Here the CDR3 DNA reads TGTGCCAGCAGTGCGGAGGCCAATCAGCCCCAGCATTTT.

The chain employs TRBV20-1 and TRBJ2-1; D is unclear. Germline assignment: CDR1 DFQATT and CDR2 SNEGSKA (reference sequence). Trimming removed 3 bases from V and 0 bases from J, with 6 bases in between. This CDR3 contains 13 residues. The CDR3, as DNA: TGCAGTGCTAGTGCCATCTCCTACAATGAGCAGTTCTTC. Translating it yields CSASAISYNEQFF.

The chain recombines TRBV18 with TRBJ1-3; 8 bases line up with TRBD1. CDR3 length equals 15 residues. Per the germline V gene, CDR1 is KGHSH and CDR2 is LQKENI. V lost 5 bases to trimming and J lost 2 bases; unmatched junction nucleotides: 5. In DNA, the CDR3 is TGTGCCAGCTCATCCGGACAGGGCACTGGAAACACCATATATTTT. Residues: CASSSGQGTGNTIYF.

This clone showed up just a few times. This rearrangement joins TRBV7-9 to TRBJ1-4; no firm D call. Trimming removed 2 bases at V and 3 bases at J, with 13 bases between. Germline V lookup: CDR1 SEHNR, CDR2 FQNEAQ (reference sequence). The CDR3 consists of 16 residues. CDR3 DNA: TGTGCCAGCAGCTTAACGCAGGTTGCAGCTAATGAAAAACTGTTTTTT. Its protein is CASSLTQVAANEKLFF.

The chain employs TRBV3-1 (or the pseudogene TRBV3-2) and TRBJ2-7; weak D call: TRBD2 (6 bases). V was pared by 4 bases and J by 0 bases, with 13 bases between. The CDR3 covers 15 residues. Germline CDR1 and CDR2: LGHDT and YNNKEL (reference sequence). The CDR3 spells CASSRASAYSYEQYF. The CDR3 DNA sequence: TGTGCCAGCAGCCGAGCTAGCGCCTACTCCTACGAGCAGTACTTC.

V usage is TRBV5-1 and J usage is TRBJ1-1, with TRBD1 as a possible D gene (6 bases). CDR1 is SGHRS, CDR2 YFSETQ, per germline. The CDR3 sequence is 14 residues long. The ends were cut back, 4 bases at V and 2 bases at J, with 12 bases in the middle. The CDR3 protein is CASSEGHPNTEAFF. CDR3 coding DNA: TGCGCCAGCAGCGAGGGACATCCAAACACTGAAGCTTTCTTT.